Presented here are 30 T cell receptor beta chains from one specimen sequenced in a study of T-cell memory formation after mild COVID-19. TCRdb reanalysed the 5' RACE reads using MiXCR and keeps one entry per CDR3 protein. The sample consists of a few hundred thousand distinct CDR3 sequences, less than 25% of them appearing once. The material sequenced was PBMCs or a T cell subset sorted from them (not recorded which). These receptors all stem from an adult woman who had mild COVID-19 (a few samples of this study predate the infection). Cell type and time point are not known.

The CDR3 sequence is CASRQGADQEKLFF. The DNA of the CDR3 is TGCGCCAGCAGACAGGGGGCGGACCAGGAAAAACTGTTTTTT. The genes are TRBV5-1 and TRBJ1-4; 9 bases are shared with TRBD1. V shed 5 bases and J 8 bases; nucleotides not matched to a gene: 7. Germline loops: CDR1 SGHRS, CDR2 YFSETQ. The CDR3 sequence is 14 residues long.

The chain has TRBV7-6 and TRBJ2-2, with TRBD1 identical over 9 bases. This CDR3 has 15 residues. The germline CDR1 and CDR2 sequences are SGHVS and FNYEAQ. The junction had 2 bases not matched to a gene; V was cut back by 3 bases and J by 3 bases. CDR3 region: CASSLGTGYTGELFF. The CDR3 bases are TGTGCCAGCAGCTTGGGGACAGGGTACACCGGGGAGCTGTTTTTT.

This clonotype was counted only a few times. The chain couples TRBV3-1 to TRBJ1-2; TRBD1 agrees at 8 bases. This CDR3 comprises 17 residues. J was trimmed by 6 bases and V by 4 bases; bases with no gene match: 16. CDR1 and CDR2 (germline): LGHDT, YNNKEL (reference sequence). Written as DNA, the CDR3 is TGTGCCAGCAGCCGTTCCCCCGGGACAGGCCCCAAAGATGGCTACACCTTC. Protein product: CASSRSPGTGPKDGYTF. Variable domain in full (rest from reference TRBV3-1 and TRBJ1-2): DTAVSQTPKYLVTQMGNDKSIKCEQNLGHDTMYWYKQDSKKFLKIMFSYNNKELIINETVPNRFSPKSPDKAHLNLHINSLELGDSAVYFCASSRSPGTGPKDGYTFGSGTRLTVV.

A few counts support this clonotype. The chain joins TRBV11-2 to TRBJ2-1; possible D gene TRBD2, 5 bases. Germline assignment: CDR1 SGHAT and CDR2 FQNNGV. The V and J ends lost 5 bases and 0 bases respectively, with 20 bases between them. The CDR3 contains 18 residues. The CDR3 coding sequence is TGTGCCAGCAGCGCTACCGTGTCTAGCTGGAGCTCCTACAATGAGCAGTTCTTC. Its translation is CASSATVSSWSSYNEQFF.

About this clonotype itself: One junction end does not reproduce the germline sequence, and a read error may be involved. The chain employs TRBV19 and TRBJ1-1, with D possibly being TRBD1 (5 bases). Germline values: CDR1 LNHDA, CDR2 SQIVND (reference sequence). This CDR3 comprises 15 residues. The CDR3 bases are TGTGCCAGTAGTTTAGAAAAGGGAGCGGGGGCTGAAGCTTTCTTT. It specifies CASSLEKGAGAEAFF. Variable domain in full (rest from reference TRBV19 and TRBJ1-1): DGGITQSPKYLFRKEGQNVTLSCEQNLNHDAMYWYRQDPGQGLRLIYYSQIVNDFQKGDIAEGYSVSREKKESFPLTVTSAQKNPTAFYLCASSLEKGAGAEAFFGQGTRLTVV.

The rearrangement uses TRBV5-1 and TRBJ1-1; possible D gene TRBD1, 5 bases. There are 14 residues in the CDR3. CDR1 and CDR2 from the germline V gene are SGHRS and YFSETQ. V was clipped by 0 bases and J by 5 bases, with 11 bases between them. The CDR3 here is CASSLEWGTTEAFF. In nucleotides, the CDR3 is TGCGCCAGCAGCTTGGAGTGGGGGACGACTGAAGCTTTCTTT. Variable domain in full (rest from reference TRBV5-1 and TRBJ1-1): KAGVTQTPRYLIKTRGQQVTLSCSPISGHRSVSWYQQTPGQGLQFLFEYFSETQRNKGNFPGRFSGRQFSNSRSEMNVSTLELGDSALYLCASSLEWGTTEAFFGQGTRLTVV.

The chain has TRBV11-2 and TRBJ2-1; TRBD2 matches 13 bases. V was pared by 5 bases and J by 5 bases, with 6 bases of the junction left unmatched. Germline V lookup: CDR1 SGHAT, CDR2 FQNNGV. The CDR3 has 16 amino acids. This CDR3 is CASSTRTSGSHNEQFF. The CDR3 DNA is TGTGCCAGCAGCACCCGGACTAGCGGGAGCCACAATGAGCAGTTCTTC.

The rearrangement links TRBV5-1 to TRBJ2-2; the match to TRBD2 covers 7 bases. The CDR3 contains 14 residues. The germline V gene has CDR1 SGHRS and CDR2 YFSETQ. V lost 6 bases, J lost 7 bases, and 9 bases stayed unmatched. In nucleotides, the CDR3 is TGCGCCAGCATCTCCGGACTAGGGGACGGGGAGCTGTTTTTT. Protein: CASISGLGDGELFF.

This clonotype was seen more than once but under ten times. The chain recombines TRBV3-1 with TRBJ1-1; 9 bases line up with TRBD1. Germline V gene lookup returns CDR1 LGHDT and CDR2 YNNKEL (reference sequence). The CDR3 loop spans 18 amino acids. With V trimmed by 0 bases and J by 1 base, 9 bases remained unmatched. The CDR3 DNA follows: TGTGCCAGCAGCCAAGATGGTTGGGACAGGGAGGGGAACACTGAAGCTTTCTTT. It is translated as CASSQDGWDREGNTEAFF.

A few counts support this clonotype. The chain recombines TRBV7-8 with TRBJ1-2; 10 bases agree with TRBD1. From germline, CDR1 is SGHVS and CDR2 FQNEAQ. This CDR3 is built from 15 residues. V shed 5 bases, J shed 3 bases, and the junction held 6 bases outside the gene matches. CDR3 protein: CASSLGTGAYYGYTF. In DNA, the CDR3 is TGTGCCAGCAGCCTAGGGACAGGGGCCTACTATGGCTACACCTTC. Looking up the rest from reference TRBV7-8 and TRBJ1-2 gives the full variable domain: GAGVSQSPRYKVAKRGQDVALRCDPISGHVSLFWYQQALGQGPEFLTYFQNEAQLDKSGLPSDRFFAERPEGSVSTLKIQRTQQEDSAVYLCASSLGTGAYYGYTFGSGTRLTVV.

The rearrangement joins TRBV29-1 to TRBJ2-7; 7 bases line up with TRBD2. Germline CDR1 SQVTM, CDR2 ANQGSEA. V dropped 5 bases and J dropped 7; count of bases not matched to a gene: 14. The CDR3 loop spans 14 amino acids. CDR3: CSVLWGEGPGEQYF. The CDR3 bases are TGCAGCGTTCTGTGGGGGGAGGGCCCGGGAGAGCAGTACTTC.

The sample holds a few counts of this clonotype. The chain couples TRBV7-2 to TRBJ2-3; 8 bases agree with TRBD2. CDR1 is SGHTA and CDR2 is FQGNSA in the germline V gene. This CDR3 has 17 amino acids. The J segment lost 3 bases and the V segment lost 5 bases, leaving 13 bases of the junction unmatched. For the CDR3, the DNA is TGTGCCAGCAGCCCTTGGTCCCGTAGCGGGATTACAGATACGCAGTATTTT. The encoded protein is CASSPWSRSGITDTQYF.

This clonotype was counted a few times. J is TRBJ2-1 and V is TRBV2, with D perhaps TRBD2 (5 bases). CDR1 is SNHLY and CDR2 is FYNNEI in the germline V gene. V shed 11 bases and J shed 6 bases, with 14 bases lying between them. The length of the CDR3 is 12 residues. CDR3 coding DNA: TGTGCCGGGAGCGGTGCGGGCAATGAGCAGTTCTTC. Its translation: CAGSGAGNEQFF.

The chain is built from TRBV7-2 and TRBJ1-1; D unresolved. There are 9 residues in the CDR3. Trimming took 1 base from V and 11 from J, leaving 2 bases between them. Germline V gene sequence: CDR1 SGHTA, CDR2 FQGNSA. CDR3 loop: CASSLVAFF. The CDR3 DNA follows: TGTGCCAGCAGCTTAGTTGCTTTCTTT.

The chain has TRBV10-3 and TRBJ2-3; tentative D call: TRBD2 (7 bases). With 7 bases removed from V and 2 bases from J, the gap between germline ends came to 13 bases. Germline V gene sequence: CDR1 ENHRY, CDR2 SYGVKD. The CDR3 runs 14 residues. As DNA, the CDR3 is TGTGCCATCAAGGGGGGGCCGGACACAGATACGCAGTATTTT. Amino acids: CAIKGGPDTDTQYF.

The genes are TRBV7-6 and TRBJ2-3, with D unresolved. CDR1 is SGHVS, CDR2 FNYEAQ, per germline. The CDR3 totals 13 residues. Trimming took 3 bases from V and 4 from J, leaving 8 bases between them. The CDR3 loop reads CASSLRVADTQYF. The CDR3 bases are TGTGCCAGCAGCTTGAGAGTGGCAGATACGCAGTATTTT.

In its sample, this clonotype was seen a few times. The CDR3 sequence: CASSWTSGNYNEQFF. Written as DNA, the CDR3 is TGCGCCAGCAGCTGGACTAGCGGAAATTACAATGAGCAGTTCTTC. The rearrangement joins TRBV5-1 to TRBJ2-1; 10 bases fit TRBD2. Per germline, CDR1 SGHRS and CDR2 YFSETQ. The CDR3 totals 15 residues. V dropped 3 bases and J dropped 4; count of bases not matched to a gene: 4.

This chain joins TRBV20-1 and TRBJ1-2, with D perhaps matching TRBD1 (6 bases). CDR1 and CDR2 (germline): DFQATT, SNEGSKA (reference sequence). The V end was cut by 6 bases, the J end by 0 bases, with 11 bases between. This CDR3 has 13 residues. The chain's CDR3 is CSAQEGANYGYTF. CDR3 DNA: TGCAGTGCGCAGGAGGGGGCTAACTATGGCTACACCTTC.

This sequence joins TRBV20-1 and TRBJ2-7; TRBD2 matches at 13 bases. Germline V gives CDR1 DFQATT, CDR2 SNEGSKA (reference sequence). V was clipped by 5 bases and J by 6 bases; unmatched bases: 10. There are 15 residues in the CDR3. CDR3 in amino acids: CSAPKLLAGGPEQYF. CDR3 nucleotide sequence: TGCAGTGCTCCGAAATTACTAGCGGGAGGGCCCGAGCAGTACTTC.

The chain couples TRBV7-6 to TRBJ2-3; D assignment may be TRBD1 or TRBD2 (5 bases each). The CDR3 loop spans 15 amino acids. Trimming pared 1 base from V and 2 bases from J, leaving 10 bases between. Germline V gene sequence: CDR1 SGHVS, CDR2 FNYEAQ. CDR3 residues: CASSLGGTFTDTQYF. The CDR3 DNA follows: TGTGCCAGCAGCTTAGGGGGGACGTTCACAGATACGCAGTATTTT.

This clonotype has more than one count but fewer than ten. V is TRBV6-5 and J is TRBJ2-3; possibly TRBD2 for D (5 bases). CDR1 MNHEY and CDR2 SVGAGI come from the germline V gene. The CDR3 extends over 12 amino acids. V lost 6 bases and J lost 4, with 8 bases in between. In nucleotides, the CDR3 is TGTGCCAGCAGAGAGGGTCCAGATACGCAGTATTTT. Translated, it gives CASREGPDTQYF.

The rearrangement joins TRBV11-2 to TRBJ2-5; D unclear. Looked up from germline, CDR1 is SGHAT and CDR2 is FQNNGV. CDR3 length equals 15 residues. V was cut by 2 bases and J by 1 base, with 11 bases left in between. Here the CDR3 reads CASSLRSWSQETQYF. The CDR3 DNA is TGTGCCAGCAGCTTAAGGTCATGGAGCCAAGAGACCCAGTACTTC.

The chain combines TRBV6-5 with TRBJ2-2; D possibly corresponds to TRBD2 (6 bases). In germline, CDR1 is MNHEY, CDR2 SVGAGI. V was trimmed by 6 bases and J by 4 bases, leaving 18 bases between them. This CDR3 region has 16 residues. CDR3 sequence reads: CASSLYGGSGTGELFF. In DNA, the CDR3 is TGTGCCAGCAGCCTTTACGGGGGTAGCGGCACCGGGGAGCTGTTTTTT.

This clonotype has only one observation. This chain links TRBV24-1 with TRBJ2-1, with D possibly matching TRBD2 (6 bases). The germline gives CDR1 KGHDR, CDR2 SFDVKD. The CDR3 loop spans 15 amino acids. V lost 2 bases and J lost 14, with 21 bases in between. The CDR3 is CATSDSPPGTQGEFF. The CDR3 DNA sequence: TGTGCCACCAGTGATTCTCCTCCCGGGACTCAAGGGGAGTTCTTC.

The table lists this clonotype with a few counts. The chain is built from TRBV7-8 and TRBJ1-1, with D tentatively TRBD1 (5 bases). Trimming shortened V by 2 bases and J by 2 bases, and 9 bases separated the two germline ends. Germline V gene sequence: CDR1 SGHVS, CDR2 FQNEAQ. This CDR3 is built from 14 residues. CDR3 sequence reads: CASSLMTANTEAFF. CDR3 bases: TGTGCCAGCAGCTTAATGACAGCAAACACTGAAGCTTTCTTT.

The count of this clonotype is one. The chain joins TRBV23-1 to TRBJ2-5; 10 bases are shared with TRBD1. TRBV23-1 falls under the ORF class, with uncertain function. The V segment lost 1 base and the J segment 5 bases; nucleotides outside the gene matches: 10. This CDR3 has 17 amino acids. CDR3 sequence (DNA): TGCGCCAGCAGTCAATGGGAAGACAGGGGGCCTCTGGAGACCCAGTACTTC. This gives the protein CASSQWEDRGPLETQYF.

This clonotype was recorded once. This sequence joins TRBV6-5 and TRBJ1-5; D remains unclear. Germline values: CDR1 MNHEY, CDR2 SVGAGI. CDR3 size: 15 residues. V lost 0 bases and J 0 bases, leaving 6 bases between the germline ends. In DNA, the CDR3 is TGTGCCAGCAGTTACTCGGAGGATAGCAATCAGCCCCAGCATTTT. Protein: CASSYSEDSNQPQHF.

This clonotype has only a few counts. The gene calls are TRBV7-9 and TRBJ2-1, with D unclear. Germline CDR1 and CDR2: SEHNR and FQNEAQ (reference sequence). V shed 3 bases and J shed 2 bases, with 11 bases lying between them. The CDR3 runs to 15 residues. DNA for the CDR3: TGTGCCAGCAGCTTGATCAAGGGCCCCTACAATGAGCAGTTCTTC. It translates to CASSLIKGPYNEQFF. Full variable domain (remainder filled in from reference TRBV7-9 and TRBJ2-1): DTGVSQNPRHKITKRGQNVTFRCDPISEHNRLYWYRQTLGQGPEFLTYFQNEAQLEKSRLLSDRFSAERPKGSFSTLEIQRTEQGDSAMYLCASSLIKGPYNEQFFGPGTRLTVL.

The chain uses TRBV4-1 and TRBJ2-5, with TRBD1 matching over 9 bases. Trimming removed 4 bases from V and 4 bases from J; junction bases left unmatched: 4. The CDR3 sequence is 14 residues long. In germline, CDR1 is MGHRA, CDR2 YSYEKL. CDR3 loop: CASSRTGVAETQYF. CDR3 nucleotides: TGCGCCAGCAGCCGGACAGGGGTGGCAGAGACCCAGTACTTC.

The chain uses TRBV6-1 and TRBJ2-7; D perhaps matches TRBD2 (5 bases). The CDR3 is made up of 13 amino acids. Trimming pared 5 bases from V and 3 bases from J, leaving 11 bases between. Germline CDR1 MNHNS, CDR2 SASEGT. CDR3 in amino acids: CASSWENGYEQYF. The DNA of the CDR3 is TGTGCCAGCAGTTGGGAGAATGGCTACGAGCAGTACTTC.